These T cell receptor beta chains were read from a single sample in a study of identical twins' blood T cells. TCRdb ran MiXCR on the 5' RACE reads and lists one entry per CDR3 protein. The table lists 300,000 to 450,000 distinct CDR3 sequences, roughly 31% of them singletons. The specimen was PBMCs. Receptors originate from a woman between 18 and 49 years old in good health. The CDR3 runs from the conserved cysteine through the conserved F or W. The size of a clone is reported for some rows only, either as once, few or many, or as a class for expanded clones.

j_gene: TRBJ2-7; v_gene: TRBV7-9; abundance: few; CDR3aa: CASSPLFGQGKTYEQYF
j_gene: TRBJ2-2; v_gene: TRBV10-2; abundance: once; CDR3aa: CASSQTASNTGELFF
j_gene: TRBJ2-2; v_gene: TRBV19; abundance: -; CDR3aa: CASSIVGGTGAGKDTGELFF
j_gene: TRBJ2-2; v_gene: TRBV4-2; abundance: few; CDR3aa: CASSQPVWTGELFF
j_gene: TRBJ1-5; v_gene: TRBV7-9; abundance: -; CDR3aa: CASSRSLTGNQLQHF
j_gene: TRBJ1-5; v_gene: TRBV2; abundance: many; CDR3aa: CASSEQDNQPQHF
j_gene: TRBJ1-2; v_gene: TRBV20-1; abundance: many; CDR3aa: CSARRDIGYTF
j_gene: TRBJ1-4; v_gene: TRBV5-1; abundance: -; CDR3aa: CASSLDSGTALEKLFF
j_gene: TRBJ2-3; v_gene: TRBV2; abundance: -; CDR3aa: CASSDDGPVWTDTQYF
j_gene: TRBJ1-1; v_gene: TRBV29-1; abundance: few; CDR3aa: CSVSPGQGETEAFF
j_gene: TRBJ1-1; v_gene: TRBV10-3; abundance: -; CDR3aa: CAIGWGDTEAFF
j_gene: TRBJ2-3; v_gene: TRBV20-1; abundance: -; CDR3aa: CSARGEAGADTQYF
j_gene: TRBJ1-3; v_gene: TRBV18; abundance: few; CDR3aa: CASSPEDTIYF
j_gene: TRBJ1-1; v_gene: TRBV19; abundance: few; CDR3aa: CARLGTGGLTEAFF
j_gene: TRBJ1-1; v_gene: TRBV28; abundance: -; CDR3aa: CASSSTTGRTFF
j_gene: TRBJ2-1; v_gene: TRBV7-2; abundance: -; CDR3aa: CASSPDRGQFF
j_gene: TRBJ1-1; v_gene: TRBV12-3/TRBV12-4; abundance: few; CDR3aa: CASRLDEEMNAEAFF
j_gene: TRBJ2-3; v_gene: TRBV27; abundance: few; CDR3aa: CASSLFAFTDTQYF
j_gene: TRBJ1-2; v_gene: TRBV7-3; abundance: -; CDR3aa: CASSSTISSGYTF
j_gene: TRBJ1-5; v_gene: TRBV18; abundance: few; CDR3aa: CASSPGRTGDYQPQHF
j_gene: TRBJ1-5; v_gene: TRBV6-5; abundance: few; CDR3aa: CASSLTGAHQPQHF
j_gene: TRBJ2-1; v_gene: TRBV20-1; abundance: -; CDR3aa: CSARRLAGVNEQFF
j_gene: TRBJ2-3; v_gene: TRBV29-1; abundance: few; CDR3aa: CSVEGELGESDTQYF
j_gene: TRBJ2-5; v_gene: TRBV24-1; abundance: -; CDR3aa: CATSGSETQYF
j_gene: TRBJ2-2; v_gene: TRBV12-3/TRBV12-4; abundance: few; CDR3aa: CASSLRPWNTGELFF
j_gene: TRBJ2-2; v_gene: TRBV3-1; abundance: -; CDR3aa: CASSQETRLAGEVFF
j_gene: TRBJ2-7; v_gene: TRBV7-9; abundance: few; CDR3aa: CASSRGQVTSYEQYF
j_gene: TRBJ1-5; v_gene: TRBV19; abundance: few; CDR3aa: CASRSFSNQPQHF
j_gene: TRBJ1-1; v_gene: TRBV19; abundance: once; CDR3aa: CASTFRHARTEAFF
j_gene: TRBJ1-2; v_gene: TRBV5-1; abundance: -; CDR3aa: CASSTHTGVIYGYTF